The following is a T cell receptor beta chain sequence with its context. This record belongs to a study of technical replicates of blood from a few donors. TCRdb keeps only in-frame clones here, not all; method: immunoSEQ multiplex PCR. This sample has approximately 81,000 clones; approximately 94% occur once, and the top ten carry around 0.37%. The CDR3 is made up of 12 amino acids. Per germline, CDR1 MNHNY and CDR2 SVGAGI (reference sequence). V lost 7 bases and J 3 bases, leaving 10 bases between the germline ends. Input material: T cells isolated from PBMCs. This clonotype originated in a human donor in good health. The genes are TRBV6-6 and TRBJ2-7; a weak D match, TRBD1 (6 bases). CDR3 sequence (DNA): TGTGCCAGCAAGTTACAGGGCTACGAGCAGTACTTC. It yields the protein CASKLQGYEQYF.